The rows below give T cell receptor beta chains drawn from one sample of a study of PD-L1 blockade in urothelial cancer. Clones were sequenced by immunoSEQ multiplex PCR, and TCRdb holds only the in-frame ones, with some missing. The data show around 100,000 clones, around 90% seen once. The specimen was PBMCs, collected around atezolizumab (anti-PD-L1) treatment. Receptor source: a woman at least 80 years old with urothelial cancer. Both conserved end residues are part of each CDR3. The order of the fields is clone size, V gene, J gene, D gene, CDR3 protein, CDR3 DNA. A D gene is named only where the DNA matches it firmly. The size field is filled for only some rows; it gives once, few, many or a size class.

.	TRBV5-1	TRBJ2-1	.	CASRYSGKGDEQFF	TGCGCCAGCAGGTATAGCGGAAAAGGGGATGAGCAGTTCTTC
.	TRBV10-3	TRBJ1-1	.	CAIQGTQNTEAFF	TGTGCCATCCAAGGGACACAGAACACTGAAGCTTTCTTT
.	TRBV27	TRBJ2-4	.	CASSPGYYRGIQYF	TGTGCCAGCAGCCCTGGATATTACCGCGGCATTCAGTACTTC
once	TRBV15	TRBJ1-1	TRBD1	CATSSLGQGRITEAFF	TGTGCCACCAGCAGTTTGGGACAGGGAAGGATCACTGAAGCTTTCTTT
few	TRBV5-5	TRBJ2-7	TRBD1	CASSPRTGGYEQYF	TGTGCCAGCAGCCCTCGGACAGGGGGCTACGAGCAGTACTTC
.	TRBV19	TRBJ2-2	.	CASSIKSGVAGELFF	TGTGCCAGTAGTATAAAATCAGGGGTCGCCGGGGAGCTGTTTTTT
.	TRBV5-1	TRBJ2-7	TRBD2	CASSFSAGGGYEQYF	TGCGCCAGCAGCTTCTCCGCGGGGGGGGGCTACGAGCAGTACTTC
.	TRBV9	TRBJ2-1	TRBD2	CASSVEEGGPRSYNEQFF	TGTGCCAGCAGCGTAGAGGAGGGAGGGCCAAGGTCCTACAATGAGCAGTTCTTC
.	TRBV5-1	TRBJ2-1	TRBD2	CASGGRPGNEQFF	TGCGCCAGTGGCGGGAGGCCGGGGAATGAGCAGTTCTTC
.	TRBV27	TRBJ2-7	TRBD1	CASSLFPGTASYEQYF	TGTGCCAGCAGTTTATTTCCCGGGACAGCCTCCTACGAGCAGTACTTC
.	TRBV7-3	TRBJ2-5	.	CASSLSSVGTQYF	TGTGCCAGCAGCCTCTCCAGCGTCGGGACCCAGTACTTC
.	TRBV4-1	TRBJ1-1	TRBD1	CASSQGAWTGSGTEAFF	TGCGCCAGCAGCCAAGGGGCTTGGACAGGGTCCGGCACTGAAGCTTTCTTT
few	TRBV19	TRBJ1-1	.	CASSINRQVDTEAFF	TGTGCCAGTAGTATAAATCGACAGGTCGACACTGAAGCTTTCTTT
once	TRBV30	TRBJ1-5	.	CARAEGTNQPQHF	TGTGCCAGGGCGGAGGGGACTAATCAGCCCCAGCATTTT
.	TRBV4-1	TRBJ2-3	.	CASSQDEATDTQYF	TGCGCCAGCAGCCAAGATGAAGCCACAGATACGCAGTATTTT
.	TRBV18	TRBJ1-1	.	CASSPQGMNTEAFF	TGTGCCAGCTCACCCCAGGGCATGAACACTGAAGCTTTCTTT
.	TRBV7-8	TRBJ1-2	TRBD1	CASSLWGTGAGYTF	TGTGCCAGCAGCTTATGGGGGACAGGGGCTGGCTACACCTTC
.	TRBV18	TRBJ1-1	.	CASSPLQGRTAEAFF	TGTGCCAGCTCACCTTTGCAGGGGCGAACGGCTGAAGCTTTCTTT
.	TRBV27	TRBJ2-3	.	CASSLRSLAPDTQYF	TGTGCCAGCAGTCTCAGGTCCCTAGCGCCAGATACGCAGTATTTT
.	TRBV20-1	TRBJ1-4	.	CSANRDEKLFF	TGCAGTGCCAACAGGGACGAAAAACTGTTTTTT
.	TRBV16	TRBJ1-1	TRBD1	CASSQLSPRQGVTEAFF	TGTGCCAGCAGCCAACTCTCCCCGAGACAGGGGGTCACTGAAGCTTTCTTT
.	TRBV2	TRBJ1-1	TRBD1	CASRGPWDREAFF	TGTGCCAGCAGGGGACCATGGGACAGGGAAGCTTTCTTT
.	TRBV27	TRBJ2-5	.	CASRTGYNQETQYF	TGTGCCAGCAGAACAGGGTATAACCAAGAGACCCAGTACTTC
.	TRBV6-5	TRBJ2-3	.	CASSYGDLAPDTQYF	TGTGCCAGCAGTTACGGAGACCTGGCCCCAGATACGCAGTATTTT
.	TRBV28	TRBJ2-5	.	CASSRAVLRSGTQYF	TGTGCCAGCAGTCGAGCGGTCCTTAGGTCCGGGACCCAGTACTTC
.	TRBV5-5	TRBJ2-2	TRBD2	CASTGTSGSTGELFF	TGTGCCAGCACCGGGACTAGCGGGTCCACCGGGGAGCTGTTTTTT
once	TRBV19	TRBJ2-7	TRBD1	CASSPGTGFSEQYF	TGTGCCAGTAGTCCCGGGACAGGGTTTTCCGAGCAGTACTTC
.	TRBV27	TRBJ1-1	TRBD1	CASTQLGQMNTEAFF	TGTGCCAGCACTCAACTGGGACAGATGAACACTGAAGCTTTCTTT
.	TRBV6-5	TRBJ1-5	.	CASSSQLGNQPQHF	TGTGCCAGCAGTAGTCAGTTGGGCAATCAGCCCCAGCATTTT
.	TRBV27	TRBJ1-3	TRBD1	CASSPGTVTGNTIYF	TGTGCCAGCAGTCCCGGGACAGTTACTGGAAACACCATATATTTT
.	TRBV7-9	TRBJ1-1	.	CASSSRGDGRQANTEAFF	TGTGCCAGCAGCTCGCGGGGGGACGGGAGACAGGCGAACACTGAAGCTTTCTTT
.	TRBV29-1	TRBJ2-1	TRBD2	CSVEGGAGGSYNEQFF	TGCAGCGTTGAGGGGGGGGCGGGAGGATCCTACAATGAGCAGTTCTTC
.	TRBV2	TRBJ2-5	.	CASRLDGTQYF	TGTGCCAGCAGACTAGATGGGACCCAGTACTTC
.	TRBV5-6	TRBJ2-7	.	CASSLNGLGEQYF	TGTGCCAGCAGCCTTAACGGGTTAGGCGAGCAGTACTTC
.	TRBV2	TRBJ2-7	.	CASKRTESSYEQYF	TGTGCCAGCAAGAGGACAGAGAGCTCCTACGAGCAGTACTTC
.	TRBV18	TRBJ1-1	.	CASSPQQGGTEAFF	TGTGCCAGCTCACCACAGCAGGGTGGCACTGAAGCTTTCTTT
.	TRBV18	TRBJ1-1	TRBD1	CASSPLKGQMNTEAFF	TGTGCCAGCTCACCACTTAAGGGACAGATGAACACTGAAGCTTTCTTT
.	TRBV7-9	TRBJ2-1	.	CASSPLRGHYNEQFF	TGTGCCAGCAGCCCCCTCCGCGGACACTACAATGAGCAGTTCTTC
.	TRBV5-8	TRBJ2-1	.	CASSLGRQSYNEQFF	TGTGCCAGCAGCTTGGGAAGACAGAGTTACAATGAGCAGTTCTTC
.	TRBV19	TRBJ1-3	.	CASSIRPGGLGNTIYF	TGTGCCAGTAGTATCCGGCCAGGTGGTTTGGGAAACACCATATATTTT
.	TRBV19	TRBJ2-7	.	CASSITGTNYEQYF	TGTGCCAGTAGTATCACCGGGACAAACTACGAGCAGTACTTC
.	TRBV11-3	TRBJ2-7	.	CASSADRHEQYF	TGTGCCAGCAGCGCAGACAGACACGAGCAGTACTTC